Listed below are T cell receptor beta chains from one sample, sequenced in a study of cytomegalovirus exposure and HLA in healthy donors. Clones were sequenced by immunoSEQ multiplex PCR, and TCRdb holds only the in-frame ones, with some missing. The table records a few hundred thousand clones, more than 60% of them present only once. The sequencing input was PBMCs. The receptors come from a woman between 25 and 40 years old in good health and CMV-seronegative. Both conserved end residues are part of each CDR3. The D gene is left open where the match is weak. Clone size is given for some rows only: seen once, a few or many times, or a class if the clone is expanded.

>.|TRBV6-1|.|TRBJ2-5
CASSETRETQYF
TGTGCCAGCAGTGAAACTCGGGAGACCCAGTACTTC
>.|TRBV7-9|.|TRBJ2-1
CASSLGADYYNEQFF
TGTGCCAGCAGCTTAGGAGCGGATTATTACAATGAGCAGTTCTTC
>.|TRBV9|few|TRBJ2-1
CASSVNQNNEQFF
TGTGCCAGCAGCGTAAACCAGAACAATGAGCAGTTCTTC
>TRBD2|TRBV2|.|TRBJ2-1
CASSESGLAGQFF
TGTGCCAGCAGTGAATCGGGGCTAGCGGGGCAGTTCTTC
>.|TRBV30|few|TRBJ1-2
CAWSSTARSNYGYTF
TGTGCCTGGAGTTCGACAGCGCGGAGTAACTATGGCTACACCTTC
>.|TRBV19|.|TRBJ1-5
CASSIVPGYQPQHF
TGTGCCAGTAGTATAGTCCCAGGATATCAGCCCCAGCATTTT
>.|TRBV27|.|TRBJ2-5
CASSGFGAQETQYF
TGTGCCAGCAGCGGATTTGGAGCTCAAGAGACCCAGTACTTC
>TRBD2|TRBV9|.|TRBJ2-3
CASSVKAGGPFDTQYF
TGTGCCAGCAGCGTTAAAGCGGGGGGGCCGTTTGATACGCAGTATTTT
>.|TRBV25-1|.|TRBJ2-3
CASGATRDTQYF
TGTGCCAGCGGGGCCACGAGAGATACGCAGTATTTT
>.|TRBV30|.|TRBJ1-2
CAWGPGSYTF
TGTGCCTGGGGACCAGGGAGCTACACCTTC
>.|TRBV4-1|.|TRBJ1-5
CASSHPTGNNQPQHF
TGCGCCAGCAGCCACCCCACAGGAAACAATCAGCCCCAGCATTTT
>TRBD1|TRBV7-9|.|TRBJ2-1
CASSRGQGGLGNEQFF
TGTGCCAGCAGCCGAGGACAGGGGGGACTGGGCAATGAGCAGTTCTTC
>.|TRBV6-5|.|TRBJ2-3
CASYEGGGGLNTQYF
TGTGCCAGCTACGAAGGAGGGGGGGGATTAAATACGCAGTATTTT
>.|TRBV30|.|TRBJ1-3
CACSSPVRNTIYF
TGTGCCTGCTCTTCCCCGGTGAGAAACACCATATATTTT
>TRBD2|TRBV7-2|once|TRBJ2-7
CASNDVRGSTSGTIYEQYF
TGTGCCAGTAACGATGTCAGGGGTTCCACTAGCGGGACGATCTACGAGCAGTACTTC
>TRBD1|TRBV6-1|once|TRBJ1-2
CASSRDSTYGYTF
TGTGCCAGCAGCCGGGACAGCACCTATGGCTACACCTTC
>.|TRBV4-1|few|TRBJ1-1
CASSQAVTNTEAFF
TGCGCCAGCAGCCAAGCAGTCACCAACACTGAAGCTTTCTTT
>.|TRBV30|.|TRBJ1-1
CAWTRDKTLEAFF
TGTGCCTGGACCCGAGATAAAACCCTTGAAGCTTTCTTT
>.|TRBV5-1|.|TRBJ1-6
CASSLYGDYNSPLHF
TGCGCCAGCAGCTTGTACGGGGACTATAATTCACCCCTCCACTTT
>TRBD2|TRBV2|.|TRBJ2-4
CASSEASGRDPTAAKNIQYF
TGTGCCAGCAGTGAAGCTAGCGGGAGGGATCCCACAGCGGCCAAAAACATTCAGTACTTC
>TRBD1|TRBV19|.|TRBJ2-1
CASSMVPGQGAGNEQFF
TGTGCCAGTAGTATGGTTCCGGGACAGGGGGCGGGGAATGAGCAGTTCTTC
>.|TRBV19|few|TRBJ1-5
CASSIDSQGRGTQHF
TGTGCCAGTAGTATAGATAGTCAGGGGCGGGGGACCCAGCATTTT
>.|TRBV10-3|.|TRBJ2-1
CAISESEQRPYNEQFF
TGTGCCATCAGTGAGTCAGAGCAGCGCCCCTACAATGAGCAGTTCTTC
>.|TRBV6-5|.|TRBJ2-5
CASSPVETQYF
TGTGCCAGCAGTCCCGTAGAGACCCAGTACTTC
>.|TRBV19|.|TRBJ2-3
CASRTGGTDTQYF
TGTGCCAGTAGGACTGGAGGCACAGATACGCAGTATTTT
>TRBD1|TRBV2|.|TRBJ1-1
CARTRQGDDHTEAFF
TGTGCCAGAACCAGACAGGGCGATGATCACACTGAAGCTTTCTTT
>.|TRBV30|.|TRBJ1-2
CAWIKNNAGDGYTF
TGTGCCTGGATCAAAAACAACGCGGGGGACGGCTACACCTTC
>.|TRBV30|.|TRBJ1-1
CACKSTMNTEAFF
TGTGCCTGTAAAAGCACTATGAACACTGAAGCTTTCTTT
>.|TRBV6-5|once|TRBJ2-1
CASSYGGPTGEQFF
TGTGCCAGCAGTTACGGGGGCCCCACGGGTGAGCAGTTCTTC
>TRBD1|TRBV7-9|.|TRBJ2-7
CASSSGTGGYEQYF
TGTGCCAGCAGCTCAGGGACAGGCGGCTACGAGCAGTACTTC
>TRBD1|TRBV10-3|.|TRBJ2-2
CAINPTGTNTGELFF
TGTGCCATCAATCCGACAGGGACCAACACCGGGGAGCTGTTTTTT
>TRBD1|TRBV4-1|.|TRBJ2-1
CASRGQGAYNEQFF
TGCGCCAGCAGGGGACAGGGGGCCTACAATGAGCAGTTCTTC
>TRBD1|TRBV11-3|.|TRBJ1-1
CASSLDPGGRDTEAFF
TGTGCCAGCAGCTTAGACCCAGGGGGAAGGGACACTGAAGCTTTCTTT
>.|TRBV6-5|.|TRBJ1-4
CASSLRGTNEKLFF
TGTGCCAGCAGCCTCAGGGGTACTAATGAAAAACTGTTTTTT
>.|TRBV7-9|.|TRBJ2-1
CASSLARSLAEQFF
TGTGCCAGCAGCTTAGCGAGGAGCTTGGCTGAGCAGTTCTTC
>.|TRBV5-4|.|TRBJ1-3
CASSLVGAGPDTIYF
TGTGCCAGCAGCTTGGTTGGGGCAGGGCCGGACACCATATATTTT
>.|TRBV11-3|.|TRBJ1-4
CASKAGVTNEKLFF
TGTGCCAGCAAAGCAGGGGTAACTAATGAAAAACTGTTTTTT
>TRBD1|TRBV4-1|.|TRBJ1-5
CASSQVPGQLLEPQHF
TGCGCCAGCAGCCAAGTGCCGGGACAGCTTTTGGAGCCCCAGCATTTT
>.|TRBV30|.|TRBJ2-2
CAWSVRGAGELFF
TGTGCCTGGAGTGTCAGGGGTGCCGGGGAGCTGTTTTTT
>TRBD2|TRBV10-3|.|TRBJ2-5
CAISVGGVEETQYF
TGTGCCATCAGTGTGGGAGGGGTTGAGGAGACCCAGTACTTC
>.|TRBV9|.|TRBJ2-2
CASSVHLNTGELFF
TGTGCCAGCAGCGTACACTTGAACACCGGGGAGCTGTTTTTT
>TRBD1|TRBV7-8|.|TRBJ2-5
CASSLGLYGQGAPGETQYF
TGTGCCAGCAGCTTAGGCCTATACGGACAGGGGGCGCCAGGGGAGACTCAGTACTTC
>.|TRBV7-9|once|TRBJ2-5
CASSPGLPETQYF
TGTGCCAGCAGCCCAGGTCTTCCAGAGACCCAGTACTTC
>.|TRBV4-1|few|TRBJ1-2
CASSQDRRGAEYGYTF
TGCGCCAGCAGCCAAGATAGGAGGGGCGCGGAGTATGGCTACACCTTC
>.|TRBV6-5|.|TRBJ2-2
CASSGPGLTGELFF
TGTGCCAGCAGTGGCCCAGGACTCACCGGGGAGCTGTTTTTT
>TRBD2|TRBV2|.|TRBJ2-1
CASSGTSGTHNEQFF
TGTGCCAGCAGCGGGACTAGCGGGACCCACAATGAGCAGTTCTTC
>TRBD1|TRBV11-3|.|TRBJ2-1
CASSLHRGMDEQFF
TGTGCCAGCAGCTTACACAGGGGGATGGATGAGCAGTTCTTC
>.|TRBV5-5|.|TRBJ2-5
CASTNFDRPMGETQYF
TGTGCCAGCACCAACTTCGACAGGCCAATGGGAGAGACCCAGTACTTC
>.|TRBV5-4|few|TRBJ2-7
CASSLYGGAREQYF
TGTGCCAGCAGCTTGTATGGCGGGGCCAGGGAGCAGTACTTC
>TRBD2|TRBV6-5|.|TRBJ2-3
CASGGKADTQYF
TGTGCATCGGGGGGGAAGGCAGATACGCAGTATTTT